This is a list of T cell receptor beta chains from one sample in a study of blood T cell repertoires in COVID-19. The data were produced by immunoSEQ multiplex PCR, yet TCRdb's version contains in-frame clones alone and is incomplete. The sample includes more than 350,000 clones, about 83% of them seen just once. The specimen sequenced was PBMCs or T cells enriched from blood (not recorded which). These receptors originate from a woman aged 45-59 years who had recovered from COVID-19. Each CDR3 is given with its conserved first and last residue. A D gene is named only where the DNA matches it firmly.

j_gene | d_gene | v_gene | CDR3aa | CDR3nt
TRBJ1-1 | NA | TRBV19 | CASSRVMNTEAFF | TGTGCCAGTAGTAGAGTTATGAACACTGAAGCTTTCTTT
TRBJ2-1 | TRBD2 | TRBV7-3 | CASSLTGAGSYNEQFF | TGTGCCAGCAGCTTAACTGGAGCGGGGAGCTACAATGAGCAGTTCTTC
TRBJ1-2 | NA | TRBV5-1 | CASSSDSHPNYGYTF | TGCGCCAGCAGCTCGGACAGTCACCCTAACTATGGCTACACCTTC
TRBJ2-1 | TRBD2 | TRBV9 | CASSVEGLAGGQQFF | TGTGCCAGCAGCGTAGAGGGACTAGCGGGGGGGCAGCAGTTCTTC
TRBJ1-5 | NA | TRBV4-2 | CASSEEGNRVGQPQHF | TGTGCCAGCAGCGAAGAGGGTAACAGGGTAGGTCAGCCCCAGCATTTT
TRBJ1-2 | TRBD1 | TRBV2 | CASSEKDRVSGVFGYTF | TGTGCCAGCAGTGAAAAGGACAGGGTCAGCGGGGTATTTGGCTACACCTTC
TRBJ2-1 | TRBD1 | TRBV2 | CATSLQGARYEQFF | TGTGCCACGTCCTTGCAGGGGGCAAGATATGAGCAGTTCTTC
TRBJ1-6 | NA | TRBV14 | CASSQVGGRGNSPLHF | TGTGCCAGCAGCCAAGTTGGGGGCCGGGGAAATTCACCCCTCCACTTT
TRBJ2-1 | NA | TRBV7-2 | CASTLSTARVNEQFF | TGTGCCAGCACCCTCTCGACCGCGCGGGTCAATGAGCAGTTCTTC
TRBJ1-2 | NA | TRBV12-3/TRBV12-4 | CASSLGRVRGYTF | TGTGCCAGCAGTTTGGGCAGGGTCCGTGGCTACACCTTC
TRBJ2-5 | TRBD2 | TRBV5-4 | CASSPSGGRQETQYF | TGTGCCAGCAGCCCAAGCGGGGGGCGACAAGAGACCCAGTACTTC
TRBJ2-7 | NA | TRBV4-1 | CASSLRDGALYEQYF | TGCGCCAGCAGCCTCAGAGACGGAGCCCTTTACGAGCAGTACTTC
TRBJ2-7 | TRBD2 | TRBV4-3 | CASSQDWTSSEQYF | TGCGCCAGCAGCCAAGATTGGACTAGCTCCGAGCAGTACTTC
TRBJ2-3 | NA | TRBV14 | CASSQALGDTQYF | TGTGCCAGCAGCCAAGCCCTAGGTGATACGCAGTATTTT
TRBJ1-1 | NA | TRBV18 | CASSRTDLEAFF | TGTGCCAGCTCACGGACAGACCTTGAAGCTTTCTTT
TRBJ2-6 | TRBD1 | TRBV5-1 | CASSSGGVWANVLTF | TGCGCCAGCAGCTCAGGGGGTGTCTGGGCCAACGTCCTGACTTTC
TRBJ1-5 | TRBD1 | TRBV30 | CAWSEQGALGQPQHF | TGTGCCTGGAGTGAACAGGGGGCGCTTGGTCAGCCCCAGCATTTT
TRBJ2-5 | TRBD2 | TRBV7-9 | CASWGGGKETQYF | TGTGCCAGCTGGGGCGGGGGGAAAGAGACCCAGTACTTC
TRBJ1-6 | NA | TRBV18 | CASSPSEAPNSPLHF | TGTGCCAGCTCACCATCGGAGGCCCCCAATTCACCCCTCCACTTT
TRBJ1-2 | NA | TRBV28 | CASRQDGDGYTF | TGTGCCAGCAGACAGGACGGCGACGGCTACACCTTC
TRBJ2-3 | TRBD1 | TRBV5-1 | CASSLVPGQGAGTDTQYF | TGCGCCAGCAGCTTGGTCCCGGGACAGGGGGCTGGCACAGATACGCAGTATTTT
TRBJ2-2 | NA | TRBV14 | CASSQYTSTGELFF | TGTGCCAGCAGCCAGTACACCAGCACCGGGGAGCTGTTTTTT
TRBJ1-1 | NA | TRBV3-1/TRBV3-2 | CASSQGSFNTEAFF | TGTGCCAGCAGCCAAGGGAGTTTCAACACTGAAGCTTTCTTT
TRBJ1-4 | NA | TRBV3-1/TRBV3-2 | CASRDYRDEKLFF | TGTGCCAGCAGGGATTACAGAGATGAAAAACTGTTTTTT
TRBJ2-1 | TRBD2 | TRBV7-7 | CASSLGLAGSDEQFF | TGTGCTAGCAGCTTGGGGTTAGCGGGGTCGGATGAGCAGTTCTTC
TRBJ2-7 | TRBD2 | TRBV5-5 | CASSLWPGGDEQYF | TGTGCCAGCAGCTTGTGGCCGGGGGGGGACGAGCAGTACTTC
TRBJ2-3 | TRBD1 | TRBV6-5 | CASSPTGVGLDTQYF | TGTGCCAGCAGCCCGACAGGGGTAGGATTAGATACGCAGTATTTT
TRBJ2-7 | NA | TRBV11-3 | CASSLTEEAYEQYF | TGTGCCAGCAGCTTAACGGAGGAAGCCTACGAGCAGTACTTC
TRBJ1-1 | TRBD1 | TRBV12-3/TRBV12-4 | CASTAGGLFPAFF | TGTGCCAGCACCGCAGGGGGCTTGTTTCCGGCTTTCTTT
TRBJ1-2 | NA | TRBV2 | CASTINYGYTF | TGTGCCAGCACTATAAACTATGGCTACACCTTC
TRBJ1-1 | TRBD1 | TRBV2 | CASSLTGGGTEAFF | TGTGCCAGCAGTCTTACAGGGGGAGGCACTGAAGCTTTCTTT
TRBJ2-5 | TRBD2 | TRBV7-8 | CASSGGGQRETQYF | TGTGCCAGCAGCGGCGGGGGGCAACGAGAGACCCAGTACTTC
TRBJ1-3 | NA | TRBV5-1 | CASSLDGGSGNTIYF | TGCGCCAGCAGCTTGGACGGCGGCTCTGGAAACACCATATATTTT
TRBJ1-1 | NA | TRBV29-1 | CSVDGRGGSTEAFF | TGCAGCGTTGACGGAAGGGGGGGGAGCACTGAAGCTTTCTTT
TRBJ1-1 | NA | TRBV3-1/TRBV3-2 | CASSHDRLGLTTEAFF | TGTGCCAGCAGCCACGACCGACTGGGGCTGACCACTGAAGCTTTCTTT
TRBJ1-2 | NA | TRBV12-3/TRBV12-4 | CASSMGGGYGYTF | TGTGCCAGCAGCATGGGGGGGGGCTATGGCTACACCTTC
TRBJ2-7 | TRBD1 | TRBV29-1 | CSVRDRGSYEQYF | TGCAGCGTCCGGGACAGGGGCTCCTACGAGCAGTACTTC
TRBJ2-5 | NA | TRBV7-2 | CASSQTGPIQETQYF | TGTGCCAGCAGCCAAACAGGACCAATTCAAGAGACCCAGTACTTC
TRBJ2-3 | TRBD2 | TRBV14 | CASSQDTSADTQYF | TGTGCCAGCAGCCAAGATACTAGCGCAGATACGCAGTATTTT
TRBJ1-2 | TRBD1 | TRBV6-6 | CASSYGDRVGYGYTF | TGTGCCAGCAGTTACGGGGACAGGGTGGGCTATGGCTACACCTTC
TRBJ2-1 | NA | TRBV10-3 | CAISGVDSNTLNNEQFF | TGTGCCATCAGTGGGGTAGACTCAAACACACTAAACAATGAGCAGTTCTTC
TRBJ2-1 | NA | TRBV6-1 | CASSEAWTVSIYNEQFF | TGTGCCAGCAGTGAAGCTTGGACAGTCTCCATCTACAATGAGCAGTTCTTC
TRBJ1-1 | NA | TRBV5-1 | CASRRGRNTEAFF | TGCGCCAGCAGGCGGGGACGGAACACTGAAGCTTTCTTT